This T cell receptor beta chain was identified in a study of molecular identifiers for immune sequencing clone quantification listed by TCRdb under 2018. For context, the study as a whole: For a replicate experiment, the RNA from either 20,000 or 100,000 naive CD8 T cells was divided into five aliquots, and four of those aliquots went on to sequencing. This methods study benchmarked molecular-identifier clustering-based TCR repertoire sequencing (MIDCIRS) and TCR RNA copy counting, using CD8 T cells to do so.

Libraries were made using PCR. Data came from an Illumina HiSeq 4000. Bulk TCR libraries were generated as previously described, with the TCR primers listed in Table S5 used. The Qiagen AllPrep DNA/RNA kit was used to purify total RNA. Before analysis, reads from multiple sequencing runs of the same library were pooled. In the paper's pipeline: Reads were retained only if the reads had an exact TCR constant sequence, and the retained reads were trimmed to 150 nt and grouped according to their 12-nt molecular barcodes. Within each barcode group, reads were sub-clustered at a 15% Levenshtein threshold, and quality-weighted consensus sequences were built per RNA molecule. Non-functional sequences were removed, as were lower-count sequences one edit away from another. On the basis of fitting two negative binomial distributions, barcode sub-clusters with fewer than 20% of the maximum read count were discarded. TCRdb's own reprocessing of the public reads used fastp at Q25 and MiXCR and kept productive beta chains. Rows are unified per CDR3 protein, each entry keeping the most common DNA and genes. The V and J calls and clone size are TCRdb's, not the authors'. A total of about 640,000 distinct CDR3 sequences appear in this sample, 15% to 20% of them only once. 0.85% to 0.9% of the sample belongs to the ten largest clones.

This clonotype was counted at least ten times. Its binding antigen is unknown. Per-nucleotide qualities are absent, and no much larger clonotype sits a single base away. Libraries of naive CD8 T cells were built from anywhere between about 17,000 and 1,000,000 sorted cells, with 10%, 30% or 50% of the purified RNA used. On a BD FACSAria II, naive CD8 T cells were FACS-sorted as CD8+CD4-CCR7+CD45RA+ and collected into RLT Plus buffer. Detection sensitivity was tested by spiking Jurkat RNA equal to some 11 TCR copies' worth into samples containing about 19,000-1,000,000 naive CD8 T cells. CD8 T cells were enriched using RosetteSep CD8+ T Cell Enrichment Cocktail and Ficoll-Paque, and the enriched cells then underwent ACK red cell lysis. Points the paper makes about the study in general: Highly expanded clone sizes could be underestimated because identical TCR molecules may share a barcode. When barcode sub-clustering was omitted, TCR diversity was inflated by chimeric consensus sequences, with chimeras reaching as high as 47%. Clones above 20 RNA copies held over 97% of molecules in CMV-specific effector cells but under 1% in naive cells. About 3.1 recovered TCR RNA copies per cell were obtained by modeling, versus around 10 by digital PCR, implying a capture efficiency of about 30%. Spiked-in Jurkat TCR RNA equal to a single cell's worth was reported to be detectable even within 1,100,000 naive CD8 T cells. Naive libraries contained spiked-in Jurkat TCR RNA (approximately nine copies' worth), which is not part of the donor repertoire.

Sequenced input: naive CD8+ T cells from blood, with Jurkat cell RNA spiked in. Taken with the paper, the label for cell subset or site translates to: FACS-sorted CD8+CD4-CCR7+CD45RA+ naive T cells. The clonotype originates from a human donor in good health. Some libraries in this study had Jurkat cell RNA spiked in.

For the CDR3, the sequence is CATAVKVGGNDEQYF. The DNA is as follows: TGTGCCACCGCCGTTAAAGTGGGGGGTAACGACGAGCAGTACTTC. The chain was built from TRBV5-3 and TRBJ2-7; a tentative D call is TRBD2 (6 bases match). TRBV5-3 is reported as an ORF; its role is uncertain. V sheds 9 bases and J sheds 5 bases, leaving 24 bases between their ends. The CDR3 covers 15 residues, taking in both the cysteine and the phenylalanine. The kept DNA is CDR3 alone, 45 bases in frame from the first base.